This T cell receptor (beta chain) was sequenced in a study of human T cells and chemical hapten exposure. Time point here: patch test 2, 6 weeks after DPC sensitization. The treatment: therapeutic diphenylcyclopropenone sensitization with weekly scalp DPC. TCRdb independently ran MiXCR on the RACE reads; one entry per CDR3 protein. This sample has around 80,000 distinct CDR3 sequences, with 5% to 8.5% found just once. The V and J ends lost 2 bases and 0 bases respectively, with 8 bases between them. Germline V lookup: CDR1 SGHDN, CDR2 FVKESK. The CDR3 is made up of 14 amino acids. Many counts were recorded for this clonotype.

This sequence joins TRBV14 and TRBJ2-7, with D perhaps matching TRBD1 (6 bases). The clonotype was recovered from a woman aged 25 to 39 with alopecia areata. Some clones in this sample may be carry-over from other donors' samples. The source was whole blood, collected in connection with sensitization to the hapten diphenylcyclopropenone (DPC). CDR3 nucleotides: TGTGCCAGCAGCCAAAGGGGGTACTCCTACGAGCAGTACTTC. Protein product: CASSQRGYSYEQYF.